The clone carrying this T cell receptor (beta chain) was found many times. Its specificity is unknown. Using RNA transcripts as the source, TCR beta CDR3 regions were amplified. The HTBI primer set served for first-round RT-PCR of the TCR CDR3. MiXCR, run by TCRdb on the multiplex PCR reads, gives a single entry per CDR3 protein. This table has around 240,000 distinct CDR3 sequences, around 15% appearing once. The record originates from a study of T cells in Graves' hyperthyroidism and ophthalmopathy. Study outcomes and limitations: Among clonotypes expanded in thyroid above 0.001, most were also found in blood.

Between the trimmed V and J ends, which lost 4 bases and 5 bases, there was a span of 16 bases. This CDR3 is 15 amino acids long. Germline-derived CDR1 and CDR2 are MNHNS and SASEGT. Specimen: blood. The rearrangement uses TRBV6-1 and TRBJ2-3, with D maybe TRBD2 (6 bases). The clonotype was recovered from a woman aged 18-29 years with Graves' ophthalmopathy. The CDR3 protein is CASSGDLGQGDTQYF. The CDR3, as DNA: TGTGCCAGCAGTGGGGACTTAGGGCAGGGAGATACGCAGTATTTT.